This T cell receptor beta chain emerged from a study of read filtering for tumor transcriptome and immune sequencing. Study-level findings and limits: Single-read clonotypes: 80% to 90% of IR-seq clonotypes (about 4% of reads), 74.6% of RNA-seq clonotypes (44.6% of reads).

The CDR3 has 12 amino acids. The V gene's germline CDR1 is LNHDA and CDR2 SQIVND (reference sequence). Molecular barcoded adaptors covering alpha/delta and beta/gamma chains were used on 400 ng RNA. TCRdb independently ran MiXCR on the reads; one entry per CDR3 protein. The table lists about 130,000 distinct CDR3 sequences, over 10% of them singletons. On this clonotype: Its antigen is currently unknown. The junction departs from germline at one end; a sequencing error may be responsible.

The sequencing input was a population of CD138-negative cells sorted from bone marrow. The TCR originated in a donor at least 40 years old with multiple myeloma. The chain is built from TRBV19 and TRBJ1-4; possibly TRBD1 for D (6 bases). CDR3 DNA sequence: TGTGCTAGTAGTATCGGGACAGAAAAACTGTTTTTT. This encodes CASSIGTEKLFF.